This T cell receptor (beta chain) was sequenced during a study of T cell changes during pregnancy in multiple sclerosis. The data were produced by immunoSEQ multiplex PCR, yet TCRdb's version contains in-frame clones alone and is incomplete. This table has around 40,000 clones, 90% to 95% appearing once. V was clipped by 4 bases and J by 2 bases; unmatched bases: 6. Per germline, CDR1 SGHRS and CDR2 YFSETQ. This CDR3 has 15 amino acids. The material was CD4+ T cells from peripheral blood mononuclear cells, obtained in the second trimester of pregnancy. The receptor comes from a female donor with multiple sclerosis, enrolled in a pregnancy study. This chain uses TRBV5-1 with TRBJ1-5, with 7 bases that match TRBD1. For the CDR3, the DNA is TGCGCCAGCAGCCCTACAGGGGAGGGCAATCAGCCCCAGCATTTT. Residues: CASSPTGEGNQPQHF.